This is a list of T cell receptor beta chains from one sample in a study of CD4+ T cells in melanoma. Sequencing was performed with immunoSEQ multiplex PCR; in TCRdb, only in-frame clones are kept and a portion is missing. The sample has about 140,000 clones, about nine tenths seen once; the top ten hold about 1.6%. All receptors derive from a human donor with melanoma. Each CDR3 is given with its conserved first and last residue. Each record gives: D gene, V gene, clone size, J gene, CDR3 protein, CDR3 DNA. D genes are given only for firm matches. Expanded clones get a size class; other rows say once, few or many, or leave the size out.

>.|TRBV7-3|few|TRBJ2-1
CASSLRGNFLNEQFF
TGTGCCAGCAGCTTACGGGGGAACTTTCTCAATGAGCAGTTCTTC
>TRBD1|TRBV19|.|TRBJ1-2
CASSMADRVGGYTF
TGTGCCAGTAGTATGGCGGACAGGGTGGGAGGCTACACCTTC
>.|TRBV6-6|.|TRBJ2-7
CASRNIYEQYF
TGTGCCAGCAGAAACATATACGAGCAGTACTTC
>TRBD1|TRBV19|.|TRBJ1-5
CATTGGQGTGQPQHF
TGTGCCACCACCGGGGGACAGGGCACCGGACAGCCCCAGCATTTT
>TRBD1|TRBV6-1|.|TRBJ1-1
CASSDKWQGAPGRAEAFF
TGTGCCAGCAGTGACAAGTGGCAGGGGGCTCCCGGGCGGGCTGAAGCTTTCTTT
>.|TRBV19|.|TRBJ2-1
CATREGGFVANEQFF
TGTGCCACAAGGGAGGGGGGATTCGTAGCCAATGAGCAGTTCTTC
>TRBD1|TRBV15|.|TRBJ1-2
CATSLPQGAFVGYTF
TGTGCCACCTCACTACCACAGGGGGCGTTCGTTGGCTACACCTTC
>TRBD1|TRBV19|.|TRBJ2-5
CASSGTGGLETQYF
TGTGCCAGTAGTGGTACAGGGGGCCTGGAGACCCAGTACTTC
>TRBD1|TRBV19|once|TRBJ1-2
CASNTGTGHNYGYTF
TGTGCCAGTAACACCGGGACAGGGCACAACTATGGCTACACCTTC
>TRBD1|TRBV11-2|.|TRBJ2-6
CASSLGQATSGANVLTF
TGTGCCAGCAGCTTGGGACAGGCAACCTCTGGGGCCAACGTCCTGACTTTC
>.|TRBV5-1|once|TRBJ2-2
CASSFGSVNTGELFF
TGCGCCAGCAGCTTCGGGTCAGTGAACACCGGGGAGCTGTTTTTT
>.|TRBV4-1|.|TRBJ1-5
CASSQVGGHQPQHF
TGCGCCAGCAGCCAAGTTGGGGGGCATCAGCCCCAGCATTTT
>.|TRBV7-2|.|TRBJ2-5
CASRRQYQETQYF
TGTGCCAGCAGACGACAGTACCAAGAGACCCAGTACTTC
>TRBD2|TRBV28|.|TRBJ2-1
CASSGTSGGLNEQFF
TGTGCCAGCAGTGGGACTAGCGGGGGGCTCAATGAGCAGTTCTTC
>TRBD1|TRBV5-6|.|TRBJ1-2
CASSLAGGHGYTF
TGTGCCAGCAGCCTTGCAGGGGGCCATGGCTACACCTTC
>TRBD1|TRBV11-2|.|TRBJ1-2
CASSSLDRTYGYTF
TGTGCCAGCAGCTCTTTGGACAGGACCTATGGCTACACCTTC
>.|TRBV30|.|TRBJ2-5
CAWSAYTEETQYF
TGTGCCTGGAGTGCCTATACGGAAGAGACCCAGTACTTC
>.|TRBV18|.|TRBJ1-5
CASSPGESNQPQHF
TGTGCCAGCTCACCAGGGGAAAGCAATCAGCCCCAGCATTTT
>TRBD1|TRBV19|.|TRBJ1-5
CASRKDRGLNQPQHF
TGTGCCAGTAGAAAGGACAGGGGGCTAAATCAGCCCCAGCATTTT
>.|TRBV5-5|.|TRBJ1-4
CASSLVQGGYEKLFF
TGTGCCAGCAGCTTGGTACAGGGTGGGTATGAAAAACTGTTTTTT
>TRBD1|TRBV7-2|.|TRBJ2-1
CASSQQGAVSYNEQFF
TGTGCCAGCAGCCAACAGGGGGCAGTCTCCTACAATGAGCAGTTCTTC
>.|TRBV5-6|.|TRBJ1-2
CASSSDRVYGYTF
TGTGCCAGCAGCTCTGACAGAGTCTATGGCTACACCTTC
>TRBD2|TRBV7-9|.|TRBJ2-2
CASSFPSGGADTGELFF
TGTGCCAGCAGCTTCCCTAGCGGGGGGGCCGACACCGGGGAGCTGTTTTTT
>.|TRBV4-2|once|TRBJ1-1
CASSQDLGWGMGRTNEAFF
TGTGCCAGCAGCCAAGATCTGGGATGGGGTATGGGGAGGACCAATGAAGCTTTCTTT
>.|TRBV19|.|TRBJ2-1
CASSSGAVSNYNEQFF
TGTGCCAGTAGTTCCGGAGCGGTGTCTAACTACAATGAGCAGTTCTTC
>TRBD1|TRBV15|.|TRBJ1-4
CATSRAWDRTEKLFF
TGTGCCACCAGCAGAGCCTGGGACAGGACTGAAAAACTGTTTTTT
>.|TRBV7-9|once|TRBJ2-7
CASSLSQGGEQYF
TGTGCCAGCAGCTTATCACAGGGAGGCGAGCAGTACTTC
>TRBD2|TRBV29-1|.|TRBJ2-2
CCAGEPTGELFF
TGCTGCGCGGGGGAGCCCACCGGGGAGCTGTTTTTT
>TRBD2|TRBV29-1|.|TRBJ2-3
CSVLGSAGGTDTQYF
TGCAGCGTTCTCGGATCGGCGGGGGGCACAGATACGCAGTATTTT
>.|TRBV5-1|.|TRBJ1-2
CASSYDSVGNGYTF
TGCGCCAGCAGCTACGACAGTGTCGGTAATGGCTACACCTTC
>TRBD1|TRBV30|.|TRBJ1-4
CAWSRTGTNEKLFF
TGTGCCTGGAGCAGGACAGGAACTAATGAAAAACTGTTTTTT
>.|TRBV11-2|.|TRBJ2-6
CASSLVPGAGANVLTF
TGTGCCAGCAGCTTAGTGCCCGGGGCCGGGGCCAACGTCCTGACTTTC
>.|TRBV5-1|.|TRBJ1-2
CASSLDGYNYGYTF
TGCGCCAGCAGCTTGGATGGATATAACTATGGCTACACCTTC
>TRBD1|TRBV2|.|TRBJ1-1
CASSEEGAGGNTEAFF
TGTGCCAGCAGTGAGGAGGGAGCAGGGGGAAACACTGAAGCTTTCTTT
>.|TRBV5-6|.|TRBJ1-3
CASSLVGNTIYF
TGTGCCAGCAGCCTCGTTGGAAACACCATATATTTT
>.|TRBV7-9|.|TRBJ2-6
CASMGNSGANVLTF
TGTGCCAGCATGGGCAACTCTGGGGCCAACGTCCTGACTTTC
>.|TRBV11-2|.|TRBJ1-1
CASSPSPGDTEAFF
TGTGCCAGCAGCCCGTCCCCAGGAGACACTGAAGCTTTCTTT
>.|TRBV7-9|once|TRBJ2-7
CASNSGSRAEQYF
TGTGCCAGTAACAGCGGATCCCGGGCCGAGCAGTACTTC
>.|TRBV19|.|TRBJ2-6
CASRETGHGANVLTF
TGTGCCAGTAGGGAAACAGGCCACGGGGCCAACGTCCTGACTTTC
>.|TRBV7-3|.|TRBJ2-2
CASSNQGLGGELFF
TGTGCCAGCAGCAATCAAGGTTTGGGCGGGGAGCTGTTTTTT
>.|TRBV11-3|.|TRBJ2-5
CASSLGGSGTPGTETQYF
TGTGCCAGCAGCTTAGGGGGGTCGGGCACCCCTGGCACGGAGACCCAGTACTTC
>.|TRBV5-1|.|TRBJ2-1
CASSRGLNNEQFF
TGCGCCAGCAGCCGTGGCCTGAACAATGAGCAGTTCTTC